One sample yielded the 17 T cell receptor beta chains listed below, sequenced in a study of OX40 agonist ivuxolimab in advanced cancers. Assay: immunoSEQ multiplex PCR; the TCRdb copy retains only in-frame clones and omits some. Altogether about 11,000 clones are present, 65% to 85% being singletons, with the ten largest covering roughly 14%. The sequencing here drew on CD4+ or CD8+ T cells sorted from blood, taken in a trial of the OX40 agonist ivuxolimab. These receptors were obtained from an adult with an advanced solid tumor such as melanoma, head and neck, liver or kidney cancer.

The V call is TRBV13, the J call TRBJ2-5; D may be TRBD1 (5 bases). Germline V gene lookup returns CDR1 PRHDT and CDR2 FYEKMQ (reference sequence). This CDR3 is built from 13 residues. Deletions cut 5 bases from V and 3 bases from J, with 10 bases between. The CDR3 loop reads CASSALGEETQYF. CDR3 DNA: TGTGCCAGCAGCGCGCTAGGGGAAGAGACCCAGTACTTC.

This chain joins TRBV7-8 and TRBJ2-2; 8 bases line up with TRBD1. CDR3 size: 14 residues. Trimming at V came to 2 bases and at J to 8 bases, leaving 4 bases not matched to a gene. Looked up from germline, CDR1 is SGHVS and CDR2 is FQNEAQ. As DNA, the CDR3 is TGTGCCAGCAGCTTAAGGACAGGGCTGGGGGAGCTGTTTTTT. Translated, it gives CASSLRTGLGELFF.

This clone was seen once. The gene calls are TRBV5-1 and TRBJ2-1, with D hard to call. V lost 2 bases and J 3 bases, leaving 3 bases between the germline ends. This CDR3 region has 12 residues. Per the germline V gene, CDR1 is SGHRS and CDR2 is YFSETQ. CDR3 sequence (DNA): TGCGCCAGCAGCTTAAGCTACAATGAGCAGTTCTTC. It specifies CASSLSYNEQFF. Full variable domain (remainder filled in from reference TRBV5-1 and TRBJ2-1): KAGVTQTPRYLIKTRGQQVTLSCSPISGHRSVSWYQQTPGQGLQFLFEYFSETQRNKGNFPGRFSGRQFSNSRSEMNVSTLELGDSALYLCASSLSYNEQFFGPGTRLTVL.

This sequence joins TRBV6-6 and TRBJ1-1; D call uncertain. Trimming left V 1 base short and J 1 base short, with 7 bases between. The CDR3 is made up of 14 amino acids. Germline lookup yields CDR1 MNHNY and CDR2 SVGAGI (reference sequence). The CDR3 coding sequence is TGTGCCAGCAGTTACTTGGGGAGGAACACTGAAGCTTTCTTT. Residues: CASSYLGRNTEAFF.

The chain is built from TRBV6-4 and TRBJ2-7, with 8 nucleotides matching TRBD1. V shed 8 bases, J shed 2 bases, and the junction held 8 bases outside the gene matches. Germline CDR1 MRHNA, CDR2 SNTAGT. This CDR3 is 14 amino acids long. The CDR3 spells CASSGTGATYEQYF. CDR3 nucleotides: TGTGCCAGCTCCGGGACAGGCGCTACCTACGAGCAGTACTTC.

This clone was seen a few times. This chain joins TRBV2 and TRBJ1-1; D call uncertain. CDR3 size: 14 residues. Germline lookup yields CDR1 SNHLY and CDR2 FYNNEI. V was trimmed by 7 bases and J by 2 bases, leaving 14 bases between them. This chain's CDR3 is CASKITESNTEAFF. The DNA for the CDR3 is TGTGCCAGCAAGATCACAGAATCCAACACTGAAGCTTTCTTT. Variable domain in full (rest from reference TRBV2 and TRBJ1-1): EPEVTQTPSHQVTQMGQEVILRCVPISNHLYFYWYRQILGQKVEFLVSFYNNEISEKSEIFDDQFSVERPDGSNFTLKIRSTKLEDSAMYFCASKITESNTEAFFGQGTRLTVV.

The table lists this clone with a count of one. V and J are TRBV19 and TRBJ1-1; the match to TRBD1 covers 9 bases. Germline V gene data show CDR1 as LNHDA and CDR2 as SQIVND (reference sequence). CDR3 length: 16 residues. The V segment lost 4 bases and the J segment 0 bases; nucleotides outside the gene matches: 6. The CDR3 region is CASSTTGTGLNTEAFF. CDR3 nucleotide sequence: TGTGCCAGTAGTACAACCGGGACAGGGCTGAACACTGAAGCTTTCTTT.

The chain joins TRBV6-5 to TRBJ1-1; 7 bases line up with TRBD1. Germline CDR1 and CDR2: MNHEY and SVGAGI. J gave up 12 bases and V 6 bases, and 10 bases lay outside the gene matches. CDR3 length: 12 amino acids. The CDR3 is CASSQGTVVTFF. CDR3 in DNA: TGTGCCAGCAGCCAAGGGACAGTCGTAACTTTCTTT.

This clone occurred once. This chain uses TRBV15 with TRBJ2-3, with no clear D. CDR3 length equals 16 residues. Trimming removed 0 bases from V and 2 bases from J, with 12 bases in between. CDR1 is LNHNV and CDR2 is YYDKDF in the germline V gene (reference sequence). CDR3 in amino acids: CATSRDLGTYTDTQYF. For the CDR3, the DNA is TGTGCCACCAGCAGAGATCTGGGTACCTACACAGATACGCAGTATTTT.

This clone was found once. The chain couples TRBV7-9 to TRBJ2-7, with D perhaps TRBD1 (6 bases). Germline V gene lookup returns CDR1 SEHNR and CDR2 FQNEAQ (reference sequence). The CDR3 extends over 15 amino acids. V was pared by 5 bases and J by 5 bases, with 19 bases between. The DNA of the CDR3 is TGTGCCAGCAGCGTCAGGAGGACAGCCCCCGACGAGCAGTACTTC. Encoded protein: CASSVRRTAPDEQYF.

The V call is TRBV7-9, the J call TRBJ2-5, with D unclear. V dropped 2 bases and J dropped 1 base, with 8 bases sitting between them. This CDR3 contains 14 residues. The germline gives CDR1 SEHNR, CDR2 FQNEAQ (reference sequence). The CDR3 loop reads CASSLQETQETQYF. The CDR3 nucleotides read TGTGCCAGCAGCTTACAAGAGACCCAAGAGACCCAGTACTTC.

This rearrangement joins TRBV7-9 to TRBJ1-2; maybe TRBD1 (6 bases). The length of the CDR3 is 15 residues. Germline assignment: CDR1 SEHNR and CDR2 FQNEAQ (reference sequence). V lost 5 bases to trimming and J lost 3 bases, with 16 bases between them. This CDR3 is CASSPGGAVYYGYTF. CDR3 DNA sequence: TGTGCCAGCAGCCCTGGGGGGGCCGTCTACTATGGCTACACCTTC.

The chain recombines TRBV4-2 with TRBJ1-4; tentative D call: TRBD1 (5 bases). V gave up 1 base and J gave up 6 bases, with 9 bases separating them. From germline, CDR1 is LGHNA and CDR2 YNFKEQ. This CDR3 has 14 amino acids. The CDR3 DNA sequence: TGTGCCAGCAGCCAAGCAGGGTGGGATGAAAAACTGTTTTTT. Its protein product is CASSQAGWDEKLFF.

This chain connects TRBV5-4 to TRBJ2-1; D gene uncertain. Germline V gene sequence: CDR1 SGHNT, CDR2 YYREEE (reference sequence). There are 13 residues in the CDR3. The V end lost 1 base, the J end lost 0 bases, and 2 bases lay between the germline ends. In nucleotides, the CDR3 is TGTGCCAGCAGCTTGAGCTCCTACAATGAGCAGTTCTTC. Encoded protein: CASSLSSYNEQFF. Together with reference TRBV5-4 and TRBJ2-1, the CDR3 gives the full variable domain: ETGVTQSPTHLIKTRGQQVTLRCSSQSGHNTVSWYQQALGQGPQFIFQYYREEENGRGNFPPRFSGLQFPNYSSELNVNALELDDSALYLCASSLSSYNEQFFGPGTRLTVL.

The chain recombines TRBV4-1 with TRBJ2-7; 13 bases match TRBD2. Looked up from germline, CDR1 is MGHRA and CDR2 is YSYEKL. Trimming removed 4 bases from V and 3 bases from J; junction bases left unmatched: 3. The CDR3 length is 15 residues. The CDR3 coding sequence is TGCGCCAGCAGCCTTCGGACTAGCGGGAGCTACGAGCAGTACTTC. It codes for CASSLRTSGSYEQYF.

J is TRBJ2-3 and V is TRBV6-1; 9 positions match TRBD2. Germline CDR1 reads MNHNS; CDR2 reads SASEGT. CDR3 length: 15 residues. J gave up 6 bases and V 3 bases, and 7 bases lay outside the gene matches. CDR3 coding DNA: TGTGCCAGCAGTGAGTCAGCGGGGGGCGGGGATACGCAGTATTTT. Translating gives CASSESAGGGDTQYF.

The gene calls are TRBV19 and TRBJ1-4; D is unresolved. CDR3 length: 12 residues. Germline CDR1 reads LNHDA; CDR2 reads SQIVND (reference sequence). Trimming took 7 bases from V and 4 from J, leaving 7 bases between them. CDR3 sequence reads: CASTGNNEKLFF. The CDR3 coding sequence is TGTGCCAGTACCGGCAATAATGAAAAACTGTTTTTT.